This T cell receptor (beta chain) was sequenced during a study of control samples from healthy donors and cancer patients. Using immunoSEQ multiplex PCR, the repertoire was profiled, and TCRdb retains in-frame clones only, with some absent. The data contain approximately 170,000 clones, 85% to 90% of them seen just once; the ten biggest clones take up about 5.3%. CDR1 is PRHDT and CDR2 is FYEKMQ in the germline V gene (reference sequence). This CDR3 is built from 12 residues. The V gene lost 5 bases and the J gene lost 5 bases, with 6 bases spanning the gap. The table lists this clone with a count of one.

The V and J genes are TRBV13 and TRBJ2-2; no definite D call. Sequenced material: blood. The clonotype comes from a woman in her twenties or thirties in good health. The CDR3 nucleotides are TGTGCCAGCAGCCTCAGGACCGGGGAGCTGTTTTTT. It codes for CASSLRTGELFF.